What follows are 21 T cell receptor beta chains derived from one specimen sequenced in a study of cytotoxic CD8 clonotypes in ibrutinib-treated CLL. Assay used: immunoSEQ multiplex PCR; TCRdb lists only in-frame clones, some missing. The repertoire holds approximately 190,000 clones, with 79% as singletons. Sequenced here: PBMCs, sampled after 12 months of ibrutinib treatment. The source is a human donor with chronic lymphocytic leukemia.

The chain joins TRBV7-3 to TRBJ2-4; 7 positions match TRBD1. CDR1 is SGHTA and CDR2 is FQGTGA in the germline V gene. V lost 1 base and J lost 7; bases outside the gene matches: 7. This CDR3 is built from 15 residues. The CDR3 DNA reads TGTGCCAGCAGCTTAAATGGTCAACAGGGGAACATTCAGTACTTC. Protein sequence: CASSLNGQQGNIQYF.

This CDR3 reads CASSLSSVDEQFF. In DNA, the CDR3 is TGTGCCAGCAGCTTATCTTCTGTCGATGAGCAGTTCTTC. This sequence joins TRBV7-2 and TRBJ2-1; D call uncertain. Between the trimmed V and J ends, which lost 2 bases and 8 bases, there was a span of 10 bases. The CDR3 runs to 13 residues. CDR1 SGHTA and CDR2 FQGNSA come from the germline V gene.

The CDR3 region has the DNA TGTGCCAGCAGTTCTACCCGTAGGACTGAAGCTTTCTTT. Its protein product is CASSSTRRTEAFF. The chain employs TRBV28 and TRBJ1-1; D uncertain. V lost 4 bases to trimming and J lost 5 bases, with 11 bases between them. CDR1 is MDHEN and CDR2 is SYDVKM in the germline V gene. The CDR3 has 13 amino acids.

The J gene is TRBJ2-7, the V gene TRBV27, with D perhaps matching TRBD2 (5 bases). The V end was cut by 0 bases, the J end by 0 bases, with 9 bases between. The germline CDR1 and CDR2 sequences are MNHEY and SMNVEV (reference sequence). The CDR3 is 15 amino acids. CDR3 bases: TGTGCCAGCAGTTTATCCGGGGTAAGCTCCTACGAGCAGTACTTC. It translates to CASSLSGVSSYEQYF.

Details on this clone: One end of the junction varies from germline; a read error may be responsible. The CDR3 sequence: CASSPGPGGGETQYF. CDR3 in DNA: TGTGCTAGCAGCCCCGGGCCAGGGGGTGGGGAGACCCAGTACTTC. The genes are TRBV7-7 and TRBJ2-5, with 7 nucleotides matching TRBD1. CDR1 SSHAT and CDR2 FNYEAQ come from the germline V gene (reference sequence). CDR3 length: 15 residues.

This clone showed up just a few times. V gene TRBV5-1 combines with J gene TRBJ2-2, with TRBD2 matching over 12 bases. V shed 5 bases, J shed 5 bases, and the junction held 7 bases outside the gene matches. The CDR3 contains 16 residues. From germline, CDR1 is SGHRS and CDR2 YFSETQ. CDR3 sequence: CASRTTSGGNTGELFF. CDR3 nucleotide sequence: TGCGCCAGCAGGACCACTAGCGGGGGGAATACCGGGGAGCTGTTTTTT.

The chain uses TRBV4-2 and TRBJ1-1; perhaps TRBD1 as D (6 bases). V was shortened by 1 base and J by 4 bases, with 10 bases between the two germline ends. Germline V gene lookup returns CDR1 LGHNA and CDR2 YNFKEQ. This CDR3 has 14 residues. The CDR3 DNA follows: TGTGCCAGCAGCCAAGCGGGGGCGGGCACTGAAGCTTTCTTT. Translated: CASSQAGAGTEAFF.

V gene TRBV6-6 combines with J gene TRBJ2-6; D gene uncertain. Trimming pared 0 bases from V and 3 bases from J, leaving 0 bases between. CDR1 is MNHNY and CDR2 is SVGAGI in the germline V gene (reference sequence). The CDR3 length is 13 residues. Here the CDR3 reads CASSYSGANVLTF. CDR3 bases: TGTGCCAGCAGTTACTCTGGGGCCAACGTCCTGACTTTC.

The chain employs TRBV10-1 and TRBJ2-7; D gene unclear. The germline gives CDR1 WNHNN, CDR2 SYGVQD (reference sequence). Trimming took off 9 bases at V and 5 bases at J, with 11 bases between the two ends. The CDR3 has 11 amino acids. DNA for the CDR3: TGCGCCAGACTGCCCTGGGACGAGCAGTACTTC. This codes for CARLPWDEQYF.

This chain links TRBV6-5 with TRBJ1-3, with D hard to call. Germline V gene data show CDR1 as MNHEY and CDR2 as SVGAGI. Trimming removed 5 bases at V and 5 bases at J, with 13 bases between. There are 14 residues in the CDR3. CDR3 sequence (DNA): TGTGCCAGCAGTGCAGGAGACACAAGAAACACCATATATTTT. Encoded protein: CASSAGDTRNTIYF.

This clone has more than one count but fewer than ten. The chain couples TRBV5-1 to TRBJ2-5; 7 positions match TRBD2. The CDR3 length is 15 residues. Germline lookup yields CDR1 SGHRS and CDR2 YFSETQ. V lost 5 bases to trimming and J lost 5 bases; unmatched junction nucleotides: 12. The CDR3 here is CASRRGAGQEETQYF. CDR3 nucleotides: TGCGCCAGCAGGCGGGGAGCGGGGCAGGAGGAGACCCAGTACTTC.

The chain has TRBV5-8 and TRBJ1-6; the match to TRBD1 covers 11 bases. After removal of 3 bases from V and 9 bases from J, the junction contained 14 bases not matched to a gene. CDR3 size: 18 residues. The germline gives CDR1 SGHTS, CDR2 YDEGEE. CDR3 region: CASSYHKTGTGGRSPLHF. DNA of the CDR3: TGTGCCAGCAGCTATCACAAGACGGGGACAGGGGGGCGTTCACCCCTCCACTTT.

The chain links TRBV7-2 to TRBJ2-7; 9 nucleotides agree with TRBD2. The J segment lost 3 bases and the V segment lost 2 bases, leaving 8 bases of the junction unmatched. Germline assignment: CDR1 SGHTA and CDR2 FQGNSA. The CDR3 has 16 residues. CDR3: CASSLQAGGLHYEQYF. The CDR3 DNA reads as TGTGCCAGCAGCTTACAAGCGGGGGGATTACACTACGAGCAGTACTTC.

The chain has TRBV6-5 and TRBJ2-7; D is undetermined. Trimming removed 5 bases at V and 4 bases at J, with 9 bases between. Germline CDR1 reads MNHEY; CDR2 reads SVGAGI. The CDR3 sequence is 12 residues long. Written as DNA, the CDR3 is TGTGCCAGCAGTGTGTCGGAGTACGAGCAGTACTTC. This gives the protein CASSVSEYEQYF.

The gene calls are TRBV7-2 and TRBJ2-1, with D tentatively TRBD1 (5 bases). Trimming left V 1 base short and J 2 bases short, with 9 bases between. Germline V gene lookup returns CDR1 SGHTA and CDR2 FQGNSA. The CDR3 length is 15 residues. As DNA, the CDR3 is TGTGCCAGCAGCTTAGTCAGGGATACCTACAATGAGCAGTTCTTC. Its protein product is CASSLVRDTYNEQFF.

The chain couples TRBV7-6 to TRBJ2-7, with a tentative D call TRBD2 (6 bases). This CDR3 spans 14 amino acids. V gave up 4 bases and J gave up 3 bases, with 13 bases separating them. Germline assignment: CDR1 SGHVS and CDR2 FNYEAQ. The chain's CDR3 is CASSSTTSSYEQYF. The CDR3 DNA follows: TGTGCCAGCAGCTCAACTACTAGCAGCTACGAGCAGTACTTC.

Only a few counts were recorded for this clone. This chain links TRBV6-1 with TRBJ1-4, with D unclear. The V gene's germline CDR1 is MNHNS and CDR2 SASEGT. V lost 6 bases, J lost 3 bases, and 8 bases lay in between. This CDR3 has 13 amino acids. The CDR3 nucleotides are TGTGCCAGCAGGGTGAGGGCTAATGAAAAACTGTTTTTT. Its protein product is CASRVRANEKLFF.

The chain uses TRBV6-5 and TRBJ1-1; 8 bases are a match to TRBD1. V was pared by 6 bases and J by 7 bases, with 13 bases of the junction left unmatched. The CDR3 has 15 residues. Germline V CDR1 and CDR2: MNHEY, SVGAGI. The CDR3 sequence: CASSSPGQGSIEAFF. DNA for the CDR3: TGTGCCAGCAGCTCCCCTGGACAGGGAAGCATTGAAGCTTTCTTT.

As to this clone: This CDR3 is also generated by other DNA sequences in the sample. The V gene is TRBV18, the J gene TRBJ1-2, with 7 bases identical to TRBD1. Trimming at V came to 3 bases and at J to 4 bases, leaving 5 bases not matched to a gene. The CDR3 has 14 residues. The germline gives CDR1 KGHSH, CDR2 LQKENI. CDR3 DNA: TGTGCCAGCTCACCTGGGACAGACACCTATGGCTACACCTTC. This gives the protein CASSPGTDTYGYTF.

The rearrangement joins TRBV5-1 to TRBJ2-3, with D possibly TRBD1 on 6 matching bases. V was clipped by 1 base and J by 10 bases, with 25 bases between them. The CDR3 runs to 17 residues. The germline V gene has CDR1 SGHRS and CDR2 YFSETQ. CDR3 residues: CASSLLGDRQEPISQYF. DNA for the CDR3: TGCGCCAGCAGCTTGTTGGGTGACAGACAGGAGCCTATATCGCAGTATTTT.

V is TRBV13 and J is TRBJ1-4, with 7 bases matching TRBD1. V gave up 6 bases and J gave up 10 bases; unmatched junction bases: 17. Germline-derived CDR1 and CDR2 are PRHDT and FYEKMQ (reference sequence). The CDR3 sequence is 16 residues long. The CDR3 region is CASSIRRMQGEGKLFF. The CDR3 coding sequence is TGTGCCAGCAGTATCCGGCGGATGCAGGGGGAAGGAAAACTGTTTTTT.